This entry features one T cell receptor beta chain sequence. Sequencing was performed with immunoSEQ multiplex PCR; in TCRdb, only in-frame clones are kept and a portion is missing. The table includes more than 70,000 clones, over 90% detected once. This entry belongs to a study of control samples from healthy donors and cancer patients. The origin of this receptor is a woman younger than 45 in good health. Sequenced input: blood.

The CDR3 nucleotides are TGTGCCACCAGCACAGACAGGGCGACCAAAAACATTCAGTACTTC. Protein: CATSTDRATKNIQYF. This rearrangement joins TRBV15 to TRBJ2-4; 7 nucleotides match TRBD1. The V and J ends lost 4 bases and 2 bases, in that order; junction bases with no gene match: 5. Germline V gene sequence: CDR1 LNHNV, CDR2 YYDKDF (reference sequence). The CDR3 runs 15 residues.